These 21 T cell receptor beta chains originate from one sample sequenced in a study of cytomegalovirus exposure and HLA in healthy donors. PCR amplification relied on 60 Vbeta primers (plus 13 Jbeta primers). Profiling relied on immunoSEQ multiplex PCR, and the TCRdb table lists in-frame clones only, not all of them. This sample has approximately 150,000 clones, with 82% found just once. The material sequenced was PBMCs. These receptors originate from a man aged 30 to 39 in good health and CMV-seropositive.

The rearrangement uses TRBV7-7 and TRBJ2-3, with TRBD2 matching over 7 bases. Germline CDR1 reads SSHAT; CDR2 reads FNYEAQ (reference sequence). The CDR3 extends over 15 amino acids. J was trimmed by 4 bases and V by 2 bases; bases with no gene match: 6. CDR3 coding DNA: TGTGCCAGCAGCTTATCCCGACTAGCTTCAGATACGCAGTATTTT. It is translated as CASSLSRLASDTQYF.

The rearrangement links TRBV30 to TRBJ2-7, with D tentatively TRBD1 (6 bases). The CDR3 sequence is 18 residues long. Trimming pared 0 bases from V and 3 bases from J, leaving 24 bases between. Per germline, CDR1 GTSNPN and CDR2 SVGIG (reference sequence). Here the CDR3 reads CAWSVIEYREKVYYEQYF. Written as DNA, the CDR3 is TGTGCCTGGAGTGTAATTGAGTACAGGGAGAAGGTCTACTACGAGCAGTACTTC.

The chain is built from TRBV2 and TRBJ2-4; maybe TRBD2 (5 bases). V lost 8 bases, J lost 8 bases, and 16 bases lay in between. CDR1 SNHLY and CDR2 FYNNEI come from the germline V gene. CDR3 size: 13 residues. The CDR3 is CASGSHRVDIQYF. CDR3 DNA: TGTGCCAGCGGGAGTCATCGGGTGGACATTCAGTACTTC.

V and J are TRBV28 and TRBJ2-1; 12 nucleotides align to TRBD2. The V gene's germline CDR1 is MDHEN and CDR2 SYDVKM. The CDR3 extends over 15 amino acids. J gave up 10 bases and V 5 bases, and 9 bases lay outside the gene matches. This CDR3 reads CASSLTSGGLREQFF. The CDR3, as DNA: TGTGCCAGCAGTCTGACTAGCGGGGGACTCCGGGAGCAGTTCTTC. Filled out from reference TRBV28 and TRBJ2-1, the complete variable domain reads DVKVTQSSRYLVKRTGEKVFLECVQDMDHENMFWYRQDPGLGLRLIYFSYDVKMKEKGDIPEGYSVSREKKERFSLILESASTNQTSMYLCASSLTSGGLREQFFGPGTRLTVL.

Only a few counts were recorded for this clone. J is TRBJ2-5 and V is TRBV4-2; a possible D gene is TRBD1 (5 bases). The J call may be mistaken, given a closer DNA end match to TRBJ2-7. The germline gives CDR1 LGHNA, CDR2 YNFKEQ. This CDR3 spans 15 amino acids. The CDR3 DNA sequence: TGTGCCAGCAGCCAAGAGGGCTACAGGTTGTCCGAGCAGTACTTC. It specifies CASSQEGYRLSEQYF.

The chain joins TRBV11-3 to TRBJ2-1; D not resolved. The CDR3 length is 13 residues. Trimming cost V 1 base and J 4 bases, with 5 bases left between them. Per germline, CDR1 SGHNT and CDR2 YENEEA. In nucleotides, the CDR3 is TGTGCCAGCAGCTTAGCCGGGTACAATGAGCAGTTCTTC. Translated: CASSLAGYNEQFF.

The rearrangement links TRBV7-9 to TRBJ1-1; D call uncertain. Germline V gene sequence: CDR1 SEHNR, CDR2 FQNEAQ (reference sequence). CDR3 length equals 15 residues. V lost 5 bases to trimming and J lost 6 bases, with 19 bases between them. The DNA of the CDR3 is TGTGCCAGCAGCCCCGGGTTTTTTAGCGACGCTGAAGCTTTCTTT. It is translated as CASSPGFFSDAEAFF. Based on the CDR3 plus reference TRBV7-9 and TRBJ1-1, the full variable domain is DTGVSQNPRHKITKRGQNVTFRCDPISEHNRLYWYRQTLGQGPEFLTYFQNEAQLEKSRLLSDRFSAERPKGSFSTLEIQRTEQGDSAMYLCASSPGFFSDAEAFFGQGTRLTVV.

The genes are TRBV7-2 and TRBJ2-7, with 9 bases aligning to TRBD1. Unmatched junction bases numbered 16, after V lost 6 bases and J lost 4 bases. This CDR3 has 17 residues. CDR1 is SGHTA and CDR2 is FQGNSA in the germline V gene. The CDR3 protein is CASSPRRPGQGLYEQYF. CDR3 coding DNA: TGTGCCAGCAGTCCGAGACGACCGGGACAGGGTTTGTACGAGCAGTACTTC.

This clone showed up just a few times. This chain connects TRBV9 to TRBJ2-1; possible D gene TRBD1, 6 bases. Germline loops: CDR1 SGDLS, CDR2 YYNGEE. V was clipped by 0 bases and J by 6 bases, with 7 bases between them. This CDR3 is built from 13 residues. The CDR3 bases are TGTGCCAGCAGCGTAGGACAGGTCAATGAGCAGTTCTTC. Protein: CASSVGQVNEQFF.

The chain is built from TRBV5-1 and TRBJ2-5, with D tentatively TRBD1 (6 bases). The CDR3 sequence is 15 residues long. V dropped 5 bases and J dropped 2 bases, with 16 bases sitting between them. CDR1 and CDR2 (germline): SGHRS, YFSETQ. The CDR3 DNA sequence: TGCGCCAGCAGGTCAGGGGATTTTAGGCAAGAGACCCAGTACTTC. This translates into CASRSGDFRQETQYF.

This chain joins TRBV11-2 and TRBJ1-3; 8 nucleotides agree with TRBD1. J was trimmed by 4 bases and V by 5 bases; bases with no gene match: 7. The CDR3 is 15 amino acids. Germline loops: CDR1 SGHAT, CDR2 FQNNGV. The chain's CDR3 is CASSGQGQKGNTIYF. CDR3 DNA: TGTGCCAGCAGCGGACAGGGACAAAAAGGAAACACCATATATTTT.

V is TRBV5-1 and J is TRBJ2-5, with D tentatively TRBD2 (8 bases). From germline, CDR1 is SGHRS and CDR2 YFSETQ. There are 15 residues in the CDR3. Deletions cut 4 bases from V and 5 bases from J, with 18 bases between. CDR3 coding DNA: TGCGCCAGCAGCCTTAGCGGGACCAGGGGGGAGACCCAGTACTTC. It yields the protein CASSLSGTRGETQYF.

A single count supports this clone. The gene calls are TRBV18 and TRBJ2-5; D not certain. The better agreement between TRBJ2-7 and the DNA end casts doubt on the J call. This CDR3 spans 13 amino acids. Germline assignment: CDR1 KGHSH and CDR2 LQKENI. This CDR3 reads CASSKPSSYEQYF. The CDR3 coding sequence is TGTGCCAGCTCAAAGCCTAGCTCCTACGAGCAGTACTTC.

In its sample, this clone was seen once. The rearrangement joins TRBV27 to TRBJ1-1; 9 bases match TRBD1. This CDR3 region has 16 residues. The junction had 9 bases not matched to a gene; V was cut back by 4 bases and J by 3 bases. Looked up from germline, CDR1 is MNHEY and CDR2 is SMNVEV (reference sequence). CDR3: CASSSPPRTGDTEAFF. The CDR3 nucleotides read TGTGCCAGCAGTTCCCCCCCTCGGACAGGGGACACTGAAGCTTTCTTT.

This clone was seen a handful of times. The CDR3 region is CASSQARGATDTQYF. Here the CDR3 DNA reads TGCGCCAGCAGCCAAGCGCGGGGGGCCACAGATACGCAGTATTTT. The rearrangement joins TRBV4-3 to TRBJ2-3; 8 nucleotides line up with TRBD2. The CDR3 runs to 15 residues. Germline V gene data show CDR1 as LGHNA and CDR2 as YSLEER. V shed 1 base and J 2 bases; nucleotides not matched to a gene: 2.

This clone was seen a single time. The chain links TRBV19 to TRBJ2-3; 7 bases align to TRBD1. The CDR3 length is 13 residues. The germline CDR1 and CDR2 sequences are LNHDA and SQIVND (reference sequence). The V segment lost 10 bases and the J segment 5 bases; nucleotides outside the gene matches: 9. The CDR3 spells CAIADRRGDTQYF. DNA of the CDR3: TGTGCCATTGCGGACAGGAGAGGAGATACGCAGTATTTT.

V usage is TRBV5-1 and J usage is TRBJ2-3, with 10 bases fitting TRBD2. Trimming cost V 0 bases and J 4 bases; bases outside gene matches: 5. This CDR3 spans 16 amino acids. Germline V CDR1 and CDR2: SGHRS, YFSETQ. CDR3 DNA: TGCGCCAGCAGCTTGGTGTCTAGCGGGGGTGCAGATACGCAGTATTTT. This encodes CASSLVSSGGADTQYF.

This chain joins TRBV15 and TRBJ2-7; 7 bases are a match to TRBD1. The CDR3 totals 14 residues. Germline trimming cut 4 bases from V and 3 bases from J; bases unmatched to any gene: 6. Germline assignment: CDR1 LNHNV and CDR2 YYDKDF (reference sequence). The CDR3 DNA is TGTGCCACCAGCAAGGGACAGAGAGACTACGAGCAGTACTTC. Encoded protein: CATSKGQRDYEQYF.

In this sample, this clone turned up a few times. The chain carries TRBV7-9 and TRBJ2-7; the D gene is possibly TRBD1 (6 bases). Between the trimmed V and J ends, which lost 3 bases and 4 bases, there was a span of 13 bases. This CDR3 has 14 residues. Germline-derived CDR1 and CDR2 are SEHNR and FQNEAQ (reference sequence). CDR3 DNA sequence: TGTGCCAGCAGCTTCCGGGACAATCAATACGAGCAGTACTTC. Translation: CASSFRDNQYEQYF.

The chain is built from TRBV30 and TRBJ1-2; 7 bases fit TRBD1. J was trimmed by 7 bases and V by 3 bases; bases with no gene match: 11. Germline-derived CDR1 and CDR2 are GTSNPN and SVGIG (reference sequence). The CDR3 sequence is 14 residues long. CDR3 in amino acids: CAWRLQGRGPGYTF. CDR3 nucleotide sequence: TGTGCCTGGAGGTTACAGGGGCGAGGCCCTGGCTACACCTTC.

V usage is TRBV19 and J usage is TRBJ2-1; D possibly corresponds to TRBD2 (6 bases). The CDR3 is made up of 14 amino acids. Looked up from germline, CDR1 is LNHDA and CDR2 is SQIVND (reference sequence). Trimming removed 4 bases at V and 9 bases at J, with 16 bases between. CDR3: CASSTLQGLGEQFF. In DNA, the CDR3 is TGTGCCAGTAGTACCCTTCAGGGACTCGGTGAGCAGTTCTTC.